What follows are 10 T cell receptor beta chains derived from one specimen sequenced in a study of beta chain features in type 1 diabetes. These receptors have no identified antigens. Expressed TCRB transcripts were sequenced because the isolated RNA had all been reverse transcribed beforehand. Measured with immunoSEQ multiplex PCR; TCRdb has only the in-frame clones, and not every one. The repertoire holds around 340,000 clones, with over 7% as singletons. Findings and caveats of the study: Among all four CD4+ subsets, Type 1 diabetes patients had TCRB CDR3s that were moderately but significantly shorter.

What was sequenced was central memory CD4+ T cells from blood. These receptors were obtained from a man aged 25-45 years with type 1 diabetes.

This clone came up many times. V is TRBV19 and J is TRBJ1-5, with a tentative D call TRBD1 (6 bases). Trimming took off 3 bases at V and 9 bases at J, with 12 bases between the two ends. The CDR3 runs 13 residues. CDR1 is LNHDA and CDR2 is SQIVND in the germline V gene (reference sequence). The CDR3 is CASSMTGDRPQHF. CDR3 in DNA: TGTGCCAGTAGTATGACAGGAGACCGGCCCCAGCATTTT.

The chain joins TRBV7-2 to TRBJ2-1; D might be TRBD2 (5 bases). Germline CDR1 SGHTA, CDR2 FQGNSA. Trimming stripped 5 bases from V and 5 bases from J, with 16 bases between. CDR3 length: 15 amino acids. CDR3 sequence (DNA): TGTGCCAGCAGCCCGTCTGGTAGCGCTGACAATGAGCAGTTCTTC. This sequence encodes CASSPSGSADNEQFF. Based on the CDR3 plus reference TRBV7-2 and TRBJ2-1, the full variable domain is GAGVSQSPSNKVTEKGKDVELRCDPISGHTALYWYRQSLGQGLEFLIYFQGNSAPDKSGLPSDRFSAERTGGSVSTLTIQRTQQEDSAVYLCASSPSGSADNEQFFGPGTRLTVL.

There are a few counts of this clone. The V call is TRBV9, the J call TRBJ2-3, with 7 nucleotides matching TRBD1. With 3 bases clipped from V and 4 bases from J, the junction kept 11 bases outside the gene matches. The CDR3 runs 16 residues. In germline, CDR1 is SGDLS, CDR2 YYNGEE. CDR3 coding DNA: TGTGCCAGCAGCGATTCTCCGGGACAGATAGCAGATACGCAGTATTTT. Translated: CASSDSPGQIADTQYF.

The table lists this clone with a few counts. This rearrangement joins TRBV5-6 to TRBJ2-5; 10 bases fit TRBD1. Germline trimming cut 7 bases from V and 5 bases from J; bases unmatched to any gene: 14. The CDR3 is 16 amino acids. Germline-derived CDR1 and CDR2 are SGHDT and YYEEEE. The CDR3 reads CASSIRGTGARETQYF. The CDR3 region has the DNA TGTGCCAGCTCCATACGGGGGACAGGGGCGCGGGAGACCCAGTACTTC. The whole variable domain, remainder taken from reference TRBV5-6 and TRBJ2-5, is DAGVTQSPTHLIKTRGQQVTLRCSPKSGHDTVSWYQQALGQGPQFIFQYYEEEERQRGNFPDRFSGHQFPNYSSELNVNALLLGDSALYLCASSIRGTGARETQYFGPGTRLLVL.

This clone has only a few counts. The V call is TRBV6-5, the J call TRBJ2-7, with D maybe TRBD1 (6 bases). V was clipped by 0 bases and J by 4 bases, with 13 bases between them. Germline-derived CDR1 and CDR2 are MNHEY and SVGAGI. The CDR3 has 15 residues. In DNA form, the CDR3 reads TGTGCCAGCAGTTACTCGATTGGACAGAAGTACGAGCAGTACTTC. Encoded protein: CASSYSIGQKYEQYF.

This clone appeared a few times. V and J are TRBV7-6 and TRBJ2-7; 7 nucleotides align to TRBD1. The J segment lost 3 bases and the V segment lost 0 bases, leaving 5 bases of the junction unmatched. Germline CDR1 and CDR2: SGHVS and FNYEAQ. The CDR3 has 15 amino acids. The CDR3: CASSLAAGGYYEQYF. For the CDR3, the DNA is TGTGCCAGCAGCTTAGCAGCAGGGGGTTACTACGAGCAGTACTTC.

The chain couples TRBV7-2 to TRBJ1-2, with D possibly TRBD1 on 5 matching bases. The V and J ends lost 7 bases and 0 bases respectively, with 15 bases between them. The CDR3 loop spans 15 amino acids. The germline V gene encodes CDR1 SGHTA and CDR2 FQGNSA. CDR3 DNA sequence: TGTGCCAGCACGACCTCAGGGAACACTAACTATGGCTACACCTTC. It translates to CASTTSGNTNYGYTF.

The chain recombines TRBV11-2 with TRBJ2-2; TRBD2 agrees at 10 bases. This CDR3 has 16 residues. Germline CDR1 and CDR2: SGHAT and FQNNGV. The V gene end was trimmed by 4 bases and the J gene end by 5 bases; junction bases not matched to a gene: 7. The CDR3 sequence: CASSSRTSGDTGELFF. As DNA, the CDR3 is TGTGCCAGCAGCTCGAGGACTAGCGGCGATACCGGGGAGCTGTTTTTT.

This chain uses TRBV4-3 with TRBJ1-6; weak D call: TRBD1 (5 bases). The CDR3 is 15 amino acids. Trimming took 5 bases from V and 6 from J, leaving 14 bases between them. From germline, CDR1 is LGHNA and CDR2 YSLEER. CDR3 in DNA: TGCGCCAGCAGCAACCGGGACGGGTTTAATTCACCCCTCCACTTT. Protein sequence: CASSNRDGFNSPLHF.

The rearrangement uses TRBV11-2 and TRBJ2-1, with D unclear. The germline V gene has CDR1 SGHAT and CDR2 FQNNGV. The V end was cut by 6 bases, the J end by 10 bases, with 1 base between. The CDR3 sequence is 8 residues long. CDR3 DNA sequence: TGTGCCAGCAGGGAGCAGTTCTTC. This encodes CASREQFF.